The 20 T cell receptor beta chains below all came from one sample that was sequenced in a study of T cell repertoires in cytomegalovirus infection (dated by TCRdb to about 2019). The data were produced on an Illumina HiSeq 1500. Using fastp trimming at Q25 and MiXCR clonotype assembly, TCRdb reanalyzed the public sequencing data and kept in-frame beta chains. Each entry merges the rows of one CDR3 protein and shows their most common DNA and genes. The sample profile shows around 270,000 distinct CDR3 sequences; less than 9.5% of them were found once. Approximately 16% of the sample comes from the top ten. The material sequenced was PBMCs. These TCRs come from a human donor in good health (CMV status not recorded). Some clones in this sample may be carry-over from other donors' samples.

The chain carries TRBV12-3 or TRBV12-4 and TRBJ2-7, with D unresolved. The CDR3 runs 14 residues. The germline V and J ends were trimmed by 5 bases and 0 bases, with 11 bases remaining between them. Here the CDR3 DNA reads TGTGCCAGCAGTCCCGCCGGGCCCTCCTACGAGCAGTACTTC. Protein: CASSPAGPSYEQYF.

This chain joins TRBV20-1 and TRBJ2-3; 7 bases line up with TRBD2. Trimming removed 0 bases from V and 8 bases from J; junction bases left unmatched: 11. The germline gives CDR1 DFQATT, CDR2 SNEGSKA (reference sequence). This CDR3 region has 15 residues. Here the CDR3 reads CSAREETSVLGTQYF. The CDR3 bases are TGCAGTGCTAGAGAGGAAACTAGCGTACTGGGTACGCAGTATTTT.

This clonotype was recorded a few times. The rearrangement uses TRBV6-6 and TRBJ2-1; perhaps TRBD1 as D (5 bases). Germline V gene sequence: CDR1 MNHNY, CDR2 SVGAGI (reference sequence). The CDR3 consists of 13 residues. Trimming took off 2 bases at V and 5 bases at J, with 7 bases between the two ends. The DNA for the CDR3 is TGTGCCAGCAGTTACGCCAGGGACAATGAGCAGTTCTTC. Its translation is CASSYARDNEQFF.

This clonotype was picked up many times. The chain carries TRBV11-2 and TRBJ2-5; 11 bases align to TRBD2. The V gene's germline CDR1 is SGHAT and CDR2 FQNNGV. The CDR3 runs to 20 residues. V lost 6 bases and J lost 5; bases outside the gene matches: 23. CDR3 sequence: CASRLYLAGGPKALGETQYF. CDR3 in DNA: TGTGCCAGCAGGCTTTACCTAGCGGGAGGCCCGAAGGCTCTGGGGGAGACCCAGTACTTC.

This clonotype was counted ten times or more. The J gene is TRBJ1-5, the V gene TRBV7-2; no clear D gene. Between the trimmed V and J ends, which lost 5 bases and 7 bases, there was a span of 12 bases. The CDR3 has 13 residues. Looked up from germline, CDR1 is SGHTA and CDR2 is FQGNSA. The CDR3 region is CASSIKRDQPQHF. As DNA, the CDR3 is TGTGCCAGCAGCATAAAAAGAGACCAGCCCCAGCATTTT.

The table lists this clonotype with many counts. The chain is built from TRBV7-6 and TRBJ2-5; TRBD2 matches 7 bases. This CDR3 has 15 amino acids. The J segment lost 4 bases and the V segment lost 1 base, leaving 6 bases of the junction unmatched. Germline V gene data show CDR1 as SGHVS and CDR2 as FNYEAQ. The CDR3: CASSLGAGKGETQYF. DNA for the CDR3: TGTGCCAGCAGCTTAGGAGCGGGGAAGGGAGAGACCCAGTACTTC.

This clonotype has at least ten counts. The rearrangement joins TRBV7-2 to TRBJ1-2; no definite D call. The CDR3 is 14 residues long. V was trimmed by 5 bases and J by 7 bases, leaving 17 bases between them. Germline V gives CDR1 SGHTA, CDR2 FQGNSA. The chain's CDR3 is CASSLIGEGSGYTF. CDR3 nucleotide sequence: TGTGCCAGCAGCCTTATTGGCGAAGGGTCTGGCTACACCTTC.

This clonotype came up many times. The chain links TRBV7-2 to TRBJ2-1, with TRBD1 matching over 12 bases. J gave up 6 bases and V 2 bases, and 5 bases lay outside the gene matches. CDR3 length equals 16 residues. Germline values: CDR1 SGHTA, CDR2 FQGNSA. The CDR3 loop is CASSLRGTGGSNEQFF. The CDR3 region has the DNA TGTGCCAGCAGCTTAAGGGGGACAGGGGGCTCCAATGAGCAGTTCTTC.

The CDR3 region has the DNA TGTGCCAGCAGACTCGACGAGGGGACCCAGTACTTC. It yields the protein CASRLDEGTQYF. The V gene is TRBV12-3 or TRBV12-4, the J gene TRBJ2-5; a possible D gene is TRBD2 (5 bases). V lost 6 bases and J 7 bases, leaving 12 bases between the germline ends. CDR3 size: 12 residues.

This clonotype has ten or more counts. The chain has TRBV7-2 and TRBJ2-7, with no clear D. With 1 base removed from V and 3 bases from J, the gap between germline ends came to 7 bases. The CDR3 runs to 13 residues. Germline V gives CDR1 SGHTA, CDR2 FQGNSA. This CDR3 reads CASSLDRFYEQYF. For the CDR3, the DNA is TGTGCCAGCAGCTTAGACAGATTCTACGAGCAGTACTTC.

The chain joins TRBV25-1 to TRBJ2-7; no clear D gene. Germline V gene sequence: CDR1 MGHDK, CDR2 SYGVNS. This CDR3 has 14 amino acids. Trimming pared 4 bases from V and 1 base from J, leaving 11 bases between. The CDR3 is CASSAGFGSYEQYF. In DNA, the CDR3 is TGTGCCAGCAGTGCAGGATTTGGGTCCTACGAGCAGTACTTC.

This clonotype was counted ten times or more. CDR3 coding DNA: TGTGCCAGCAGTTTCCGACTTCAGGGGAACACCGGGGAGCTGTTTTTT. It translates to CASSFRLQGNTGELFF. J is TRBJ2-2 and V is TRBV28, with D maybe TRBD1 (5 bases). The V end was cut by 3 bases, the J end by 1 base, with 12 bases between. The CDR3 has 16 residues. Germline V lookup: CDR1 MDHEN, CDR2 SYDVKM.

On this clonotype: Possible read error: a much larger clone is one base away. The chain carries TRBV7-8 and TRBJ2-3; D may match TRBD1 or TRBD2 (6 bases each). Trimming left V 3 bases short and J 4 bases short, with 11 bases between. Germline V lookup: CDR1 SGHVS, CDR2 FQNEAQ. This CDR3 comprises 14 residues. The chain's CDR3 is CASSFRGEADTQYF. DNA of the CDR3: TGTGCCAGCAGCTTTAGGGGGGAGGCAGATACGCAGTATTTT.

This clonotype was detected only a few times. The rearrangement joins TRBV19 to TRBJ1-3; D uncertain. Deletions cut 2 bases from V and 0 bases from J, with 11 bases between. The CDR3 is made up of 16 amino acids. Germline CDR1 LNHDA, CDR2 SQIVND (reference sequence). CDR3 sequence reads: CASSILRSHSGNTIYF. The CDR3 DNA follows: TGTGCCAGTAGTATATTAAGGAGCCACTCTGGAAACACCATATATTTT.

The table lists this clonotype with a few counts. The V and J genes are TRBV15 and TRBJ2-7; 11 nucleotides agree with TRBD1. Germline V gene data show CDR1 as LNHNV and CDR2 as YYDKDF (reference sequence). CDR3 length: 15 amino acids. With 0 bases clipped from V and 6 bases from J, the junction kept 4 bases outside the gene matches. The DNA for the CDR3 is TGTGCCACCAGCAGAGATGGGGACAGGGGGGGCGAGCAGTACTTC. This codes for CATSRDGDRGGEQYF.

This clonotype was counted only a few times. This sequence joins TRBV27 and TRBJ1-1; TRBD1 agrees at 9 bases. The V segment lost 5 bases and the J segment 5 bases; nucleotides outside the gene matches: 12. This CDR3 is built from 16 residues. CDR1 and CDR2 from the germline V gene are MNHEY and SMNVEV (reference sequence). The CDR3 sequence: CASSPTGGGLGTEAFF. The CDR3, as DNA: TGTGCCAGCAGTCCGACAGGGGGAGGGCTCGGTACTGAAGCTTTCTTT.

There are many counts of this clonotype. V usage is TRBV5-1 and J usage is TRBJ1-5, with D possibly TRBD1 on 5 matching bases. There are 14 residues in the CDR3. The germline CDR1 and CDR2 sequences are SGHRS and YFSETQ. The V end lost 0 bases, the J end lost 4 bases, and 8 bases lay between the germline ends. CDR3 loop: CASSLEGWNQPQHF. The CDR3, as DNA: TGCGCCAGCAGCTTGGAGGGGTGGAATCAGCCCCAGCATTTT.

The chain couples TRBV3-1 to TRBJ1-5; D gene ambiguous. CDR1 and CDR2 (germline): LGHDT, YNNKEL (reference sequence). Trimming removed 0 bases at V and 3 bases at J, with 9 bases between. CDR3 length: 15 residues. The DNA for the CDR3 is TGTGCCAGCAGCCAAGATGGGGTCCTCAATCAGCCCCAGCATTTT. This gives the protein CASSQDGVLNQPQHF.

The table lists this clonotype with many counts. The V call is TRBV12-3 or TRBV12-4, the J call TRBJ1-3; no clear D gene. V was clipped by 0 bases and J by 0 bases, with 9 bases between them. This CDR3 spans 16 amino acids. CDR3 bases: TGTGCCAGCAGTTTAGCGCTGCGGTTCTCTGGAAACACCATATATTTT. Protein sequence: CASSLALRFSGNTIYF.

This clonotype has a handful of counts. The genes are TRBV6-1 and TRBJ2-3, with 8 bases identical to TRBD2. Germline-derived CDR1 and CDR2 are MNHNS and SASEGT. The CDR3 is 15 residues long. V was clipped by 6 bases and J by 0 bases; unmatched bases: 5. DNA of the CDR3: TGTGCCAGCAGAATCTTAGCGGGGAGCACAGATACGCAGTATTTT. Translation: CASRILAGSTDTQYF.